This T cell receptor (beta chain) came from a study of T cell responses to AZD1222 COVID-19 vaccine. Study results and limitations: Targeting of unmutated variant regions was reportedly seen in nearly half of spike-specific TCRs.

Produced via immunoSEQ multiplex PCR; TCRdb's table is partial and in-frame only. The sample has under 150,000 clones, approximately 90% seen once. Worth noting for this clone: Its specificity is unknown.

With 5 bases clipped from V and 4 bases from J, the junction kept 9 bases outside the gene matches. Germline V gene lookup returns CDR1 SEHNR and CDR2 FQNEAQ (reference sequence). This CDR3 is 16 amino acids long. The input for sequencing was peripheral blood, taken on day 0 of AZD1222 vaccination. This chain connects TRBV7-9 to TRBJ2-2, with TRBD1 matching over 8 bases. This sequence was found in an adult in good health. CDR3 region: CASSRPGGRGTGELFF. The CDR3 DNA reads as TGTGCCAGCAGCCGACCAGGGGGCAGGGGCACCGGGGAGCTGTTTTTT.